These T cell receptor beta chains were read from a single sample in a study of CD8 T cells in ankylosing spondylitis. From the 5' RACE reads, TCRdb called clonotypes with MiXCR, one entry per CDR3 protein. Of under 400,000 distinct CDR3 sequences listed, around 10% are singletons. The sequenced material came from blood, either unsorted or a sorted T cell fraction (not recorded which). Source of these receptors: a female donor with ankylosing spondylitis or in good health (not recorded which). Both conserved end residues are trimmed from each CDR3.

CDR3 protein: ASSHRETQY; V gene: TRBV3-1; J gene: TRBJ2-5
CDR3 protein: SPTGGQETQY; V gene: TRBV20-1; J gene: TRBJ2-5
CDR3 protein: ASSSGLKPLRILYEQY; V gene: TRBV5-1; J gene: TRBJ2-7
CDR3 protein: ASRTGTGGIDEAF; V gene: TRBV5-1; J gene: TRBJ1-1
CDR3 protein: ASSGGGTAQETQY; V gene: TRBV5-6; J gene: TRBJ2-5
CDR3 protein: ASRRPHGELF; V gene: TRBV11-2; J gene: TRBJ2-2
CDR3 protein: ASSPAEGQVY; V gene: TRBV3-1; J gene: TRBJ2-4
CDR3 protein: ASSLAGVGETQY; V gene: TRBV5-1; J gene: TRBJ2-5
CDR3 protein: SAPNGGPGSYNEQF; V gene: TRBV20-1; J gene: TRBJ2-1
CDR3 protein: ATSRDQQREDTQY; V gene: TRBV15; J gene: TRBJ2-3
CDR3 protein: ASSLKTGGVNEQY; V gene: TRBV13; J gene: TRBJ2-7
CDR3 protein: ASKPTTNTGELF; V gene: TRBV19; J gene: TRBJ2-2